These 2 T cell receptor beta chains were sequenced from one sample in a study of T cells expressing NK-cell markers. From its re-call of the 5' RACE reads, TCRdb lists each CDR3 protein once, without DNA. The table for this sample gives approximately 550,000 distinct CDR3 sequences. Sequenced sample: blood T cells: a sorted CD56 or NKG2C T cell subset, CD4+ or CD8+ T cells, or bulk PBMC T cells (not recorded which). These TCRs come from a man aged 18 to 35 in good health.

The chain employs TRBV12-3 or TRBV12-4 and TRBJ2-1; TCRdb selects TRBD1, and the lack of DNA leaves this call unchecked. This CDR3 contains 17 residues. This CDR3 is CASSFPRGGSGNNEQFF.

The chain recombines TRBV5-1 with TRBJ1-6; TCRdb proposes TRBD1, but this gene call is untestable without DNA. CDR3 length: 16 residues. Germline CDR1 SGHRS, CDR2 YFSETQ. The CDR3 sequence: CASSYTGTSVFSPLHF.